This is a list of T cell receptor beta chains from one sample in a study of T cells in Graves' hyperthyroidism and ophthalmopathy. TCRdb processed the multiplex PCR reads anew with MiXCR; each CDR3 protein has one entry. The sample includes 400,000 or so distinct CDR3 sequences, roughly 15% seen only once; the top ten take about 21%. The specimen was blood. All receptors come from a woman aged 55-69 years with Graves' ophthalmopathy. The CDR3 runs from the conserved cysteine through the conserved F or W. Each record gives: V gene, CDR3 protein.

TRBV10-3 | CAISDPGGTGSYEQYF
TRBV12-3/TRBV12-4 | CASSSRVRGYTF
TRBV29-1 | CSVGLQEGGTQYF
TRBV28 | CASRLTNQPQHF
TRBV20-1 | CSARVENTQYF
TRBV11-2 | CASSLQAAETGSPLHF
TRBV9 | CASGVGISGSYEQYF
TRBV14 | CASSQVRDNSYEQYF
TRBV14 | CASSQFSGGEEETQYF
TRBV20-1 | CSARILGLAGGFPPDTQYF
TRBV9 | CASSNNLGAEQYF
TRBV12-3/TRBV12-4 | CASSLVSSGGHEQYF
TRBV7-2 | CASSPPLAGPTEQFF
TRBV4-1 | CASSPVRDNEAFF
TRBV24-1 | CATRERNEQFF
TRBV7-2 | CASSLDSLDTEAFF
TRBV6-5 | CASSYLDIFNEQFF
TRBV28 | CASIGTSASSYNEQFF
TRBV30 | CAWSQDTLNIQYF
TRBV3-1 | CASSQYGTSAVGGQYF
TRBV6-1 | CASSEGWISNQPQHF
TRBV7-3 | CASSATGGAGGNTEAFF
TRBV9 | CASSVEEDQPQHF